The 27 T cell receptor beta chains presented below share a single source sample, sequenced in a study of cytomegalovirus exposure and HLA in healthy donors. Both 60 Vbeta primers and 13 Jbeta primers went into the PCR. Data came from immunoSEQ multiplex PCR; TCRdb stores just in-frame clones and leaves some out. The profile shows 75,000 to 95,000 clones, about 80% of them singletons. The source material was PBMCs. The receptors were gathered from a man in his fifties or sixties in good health and CMV-seronegative.

The chain links TRBV27 to TRBJ2-7, with 11 bases matching TRBD2. With V trimmed by 5 bases and J by 2 bases, 5 bases remained unmatched. This CDR3 spans 15 amino acids. CDR1 and CDR2 (germline): MNHEY, SMNVEV (reference sequence). CDR3 nucleotides: TGTGCCAGCAGTCTTAGCGGGGGGGGCCCCTACGAGCAGTACTTC. Protein sequence: CASSLSGGGPYEQYF.

This clone was seen only a few times. This chain's CDR3 is CASSLRGLSSGNTIYF. As DNA, the CDR3 is TGTGCCAGCAGCTTACGAGGACTGAGCTCTGGAAACACCATATATTTT. This rearrangement joins TRBV7-9 to TRBJ1-3, with D uncertain. Germline CDR1 SEHNR, CDR2 FQNEAQ (reference sequence). The CDR3 totals 16 residues. V was clipped by 2 bases and J by 0 bases, with 11 bases between them.

This chain uses TRBV30 with TRBJ1-3; TRBD1 matches 9 bases. V trimming: 2 bases; J trimming: 4 bases; junction bases outside the gene matches: 3. The germline gives CDR1 GTSNPN, CDR2 SVGIG (reference sequence). CDR3 length: 14 amino acids. CDR3 sequence reads: CAWSRGTGGNTIYF. In DNA, the CDR3 is TGTGCCTGGAGTCGAGGGACAGGGGGAAACACCATATATTTT. The full variable domain, with the rest looked up from reference TRBV30 and TRBJ1-3, is SQTIHQWPATLVQPVGSPLSLECTVEGTSNPNLYWYRQAAGRGLQLLFYSVGIGQISSEVPQNLSASRPQDRQFILSSKKLLLSDSGFYLCAWSRGTGGNTIYFGEGSWLTVV.

This clone was picked up a small number of times. The chain links TRBV7-9 to TRBJ1-4, with a tentative D call TRBD1 (6 bases). Germline-derived CDR1 and CDR2 are SEHNR and FQNEAQ (reference sequence). The V gene lost 6 bases and the J gene lost 9 bases, with 29 bases spanning the gap. The CDR3 is 18 amino acids. CDR3 DNA sequence: TGTGCCAGCAGTTCAACCCTTGGACCGGGACAATATGACCAAAAACTGTTTTTT. Translation gives CASSSTLGPGQYDQKLFF. The variable domain in full, completed from reference TRBV7-9 and TRBJ1-4, reads DTGVSQNPRHKITKRGQNVTFRCDPISEHNRLYWYRQTLGQGPEFLTYFQNEAQLEKSRLLSDRFSAERPKGSFSTLEIQRTEQGDSAMYLCASSSTLGPGQYDQKLFFGSGTQLSVL.

This clone was picked up one time. The rearrangement joins TRBV9 to TRBJ1-4; weak D call: TRBD1 (5 bases). This CDR3 spans 15 amino acids. V was cut by 6 bases and J by 3 bases, with 15 bases left in between. Germline V gene sequence: CDR1 SGDLS, CDR2 YYNGEE. The CDR3 bases are TGTGCCAGCAATTCCCTGGGGGGTCCTAATGAAAAACTGTTTTTT. Encoded protein: CASNSLGGPNEKLFF.

This clone was observed once. The V and J genes are TRBV7-2 and TRBJ1-4, with 7 bases identical to TRBD1. V shed 6 bases, J shed 7 bases, and the junction held 5 bases outside the gene matches. CDR1 and CDR2 (germline): SGHTA, FQGNSA. The CDR3 spans 13 residues. CDR3 in DNA: TGTGCCAGCAGGCAACCAGGGGGTGAAAAACTGTTTTTT. Protein sequence: CASRQPGGEKLFF.

The sample holds a few counts of this clone. The J gene is TRBJ2-1, the V gene TRBV4-1; 9 nucleotides agree with TRBD1. The CDR3 runs to 15 residues. The V segment lost 0 bases and the J segment 8 bases; nucleotides outside the gene matches: 5. Per the germline V gene, CDR1 is MGHRA and CDR2 is YSYEKL. CDR3 DNA sequence: TGCGCCAGCAGCCAAGAACAGGGGGCGTTCTATGAGCAGTTCTTC. Translated, it gives CASSQEQGAFYEQFF.

V and J are TRBV6-5 and TRBJ2-7, with a weak D call TRBD1 (5 bases). The CDR3 spans 13 residues. Germline CDR1 and CDR2: MNHEY and SVGAGI. V was trimmed by 10 bases and J by 1 base, leaving 14 bases between them. The CDR3 spells CATWTRQSYEQYF. The CDR3 DNA sequence: TGTGCCACCTGGACAAGGCAATCCTACGAGCAGTACTTC.

The chain links TRBV7-2 to TRBJ1-2; 7 nucleotides agree with TRBD1. CDR3 length equals 13 residues. V shed 5 bases, J shed 5 bases, and the junction held 5 bases outside the gene matches. CDR1 and CDR2 (germline): SGHTA, FQGNSA. CDR3 nucleotide sequence: TGTGCCAGCAGCCCCCAACAGGGGTATGGCTACACCTTC. It specifies CASSPQQGYGYTF. The whole variable domain, filled in from reference TRBV7-2 and TRBJ1-2, reads GAGVSQSPSNKVTEKGKDVELRCDPISGHTALYWYRQSLGQGLEFLIYFQGNSAPDKSGLPSDRFSAERTGGSVSTLTIQRTQQEDSAVYLCASSPQQGYGYTFGSGTRLTVV.

This chain joins TRBV18 and TRBJ2-1, with 8 positions matching TRBD1. The CDR3 spans 13 residues. CDR1 and CDR2 from the germline V gene are KGHSH and LQKENI. Trimming at V came to 3 bases and at J to 5 bases, leaving 0 bases not matched to a gene. CDR3 DNA sequence: TGTGCCAGCTCACCGGGACAGGACAATGAGCAGTTCTTC. This gives the protein CASSPGQDNEQFF.

The gene calls are TRBV30 and TRBJ1-5; 9 nucleotides match TRBD1. The CDR3 consists of 17 residues. The V and J ends lost 0 bases and 6 bases, in that order; junction bases with no gene match: 12. Germline CDR1 GTSNPN, CDR2 SVGIG (reference sequence). The CDR3 DNA reads TGTGCCTGGAGTGTACTCAGCGGGACAGGGTCCCTTCAGCCCCAGCATTTT. Its protein is CAWSVLSGTGSLQPQHF.

CDR3 sequence: CASFSGQGSGYTF. The CDR3 bases are TGTGCCAGTTTTTCGGGACAGGGGTCTGGCTACACCTTC. The chain is built from TRBV19 and TRBJ1-2; 10 nucleotides agree with TRBD1. Germline V lookup: CDR1 LNHDA, CDR2 SQIVND (reference sequence). V was pared by 8 bases and J by 7 bases, with 7 bases of the junction left unmatched. The CDR3 runs to 13 residues.

The V and J genes are TRBV5-1 and TRBJ1-1; D is undetermined. CDR3 length: 13 amino acids. The germline gives CDR1 SGHRS, CDR2 YFSETQ. The V gene lost 2 bases and the J gene lost 4 bases, with 9 bases spanning the gap. The CDR3 DNA follows: TGCGCCAGCAGCTTACAGAGTAGCACTGAAGCTTTCTTT. As protein: CASSLQSSTEAFF.

This rearrangement joins TRBV11-2 to TRBJ1-6, with 8 bases fitting TRBD1. V shed 5 bases and J 7 bases; nucleotides not matched to a gene: 4. The CDR3 contains 14 residues. Looked up from germline, CDR1 is SGHAT and CDR2 is FQNNGV. The CDR3 DNA sequence: TGTGCCAGCAGCGGACAGGGTGGGAATTCACCCCTCCACTTT. Translation: CASSGQGGNSPLHF.

CDR3 nucleotide sequence: TGTGCCAGCAGCTTAGGGGGGCGCCAGCGGGGGGTTTATACGCAGTATTTT. Encoded protein: CASSLGGRQRGVYTQYF. The chain joins TRBV7-9 to TRBJ2-3; the match to TRBD2 covers 9 bases. V shed 1 base and J 7 bases; nucleotides not matched to a gene: 12. The germline CDR1 and CDR2 sequences are SEHNR and FQNEAQ (reference sequence). The CDR3 is 17 amino acids. The full variable domain, its missing parts supplied by reference TRBV7-9 and TRBJ2-3, is DTGVSQNPRHKITKRGQNVTFRCDPISEHNRLYWYRQTLGQGPEFLTYFQNEAQLEKSRLLSDRFSAERPKGSFSTLEIQRTEQGDSAMYLCASSLGGRQRGVYTQYFGPGTRLTVL.

This rearrangement joins TRBV10-3 to TRBJ1-5; TRBD1 aligns across 7 bases. The CDR3 length is 15 residues. V gave up 4 bases and J gave up 2 bases; unmatched junction bases: 5. Germline V CDR1 and CDR2: ENHRY, SYGVKD. CDR3 nucleotide sequence: TGTGCCATCAGTGCCGATGGACAGGGCAATCAGCCCCAGCATTTT. Translating it yields CAISADGQGNQPQHF.

This chain uses TRBV30 with TRBJ1-5, with 8 nucleotides matching TRBD1. J lost 2 bases, V lost 2 bases, and 8 bases had no gene match. In germline, CDR1 is GTSNPN, CDR2 SVGIG (reference sequence). The CDR3 is 16 residues long. Written as DNA, the CDR3 is TGTGCCTGGAGTCTCAGGGGGCGGGTAGGCAATCAGCCCCAGCATTTT. The encoded protein is CAWSLRGRVGNQPQHF.

The chain combines TRBV5-1 with TRBJ2-5; the match to TRBD1 covers 8 bases. The V gene end was trimmed by 5 bases and the J gene end by 11 bases; junction bases not matched to a gene: 14. Germline CDR1 and CDR2: SGHRS and YFSETQ. The CDR3 is 14 amino acids. The CDR3 sequence: CASSAGQELLRQYF. The CDR3, as DNA: TGCGCCAGCAGTGCGGGACAGGAACTTCTTCGGCAGTACTTC.

This clone was detected once. The same CDR3 also results from other DNA sequences found in this sample. J is TRBJ2-4 and V is TRBV14; 11 bases line up with TRBD2. Trimming took 4 bases from V and 8 from J; bases not matched to a gene: 10. Germline V CDR1 and CDR2: SGHDN, FVKESK. The CDR3 spans 16 residues. The CDR3 sequence is CASSPLAGGLRDIQYF. The CDR3 DNA reads TGTGCCAGCAGCCCTCTAGCGGGGGGCCTGAGGGACATTCAGTACTTC. Based on the CDR3 plus reference TRBV14 and TRBJ2-4, the full variable domain is EAGVTQFPSHSVIEKGQTVTLRCDPISGHDNLYWYRRVMGKEIKFLLHFVKESKQDESGMPNNRFLAERTGGTYSTLKVQPAELEDSGVYFCASSPLAGGLRDIQYFGAGTRLSVL.

Concerning this clone: Different DNA sequences within this sample yield the same CDR3. The rearrangement uses TRBV7-3 and TRBJ2-3; 7 bases fit TRBD1. Trimming cost V 3 bases and J 0 bases; bases outside gene matches: 6. The CDR3 is 16 residues long. Germline V CDR1 and CDR2: SGHTA, FQGTGA. DNA for the CDR3: TGTGCCAGCAGCTTTGGGGCAGGGGGTAGCACAGATACGCAGTATTTT. It encodes CASSFGAGGSTDTQYF.

The gene calls are TRBV27 and TRBJ2-7; a weak D match, TRBD2 (6 bases). In germline, CDR1 is MNHEY, CDR2 SMNVEV (reference sequence). The CDR3 runs to 13 residues. Trimming stripped 8 bases from V and 2 bases from J, with 13 bases between. The CDR3 sequence is CASGRDWAYEQYF. In DNA, the CDR3 is TGTGCCAGCGGGCGGGACTGGGCCTACGAGCAGTACTTC.

V is TRBV19 and J is TRBJ1-1; TRBD1 aligns across 7 bases. V gave up 4 bases and J gave up 0 bases; unmatched junction bases: 11. The germline CDR1 and CDR2 sequences are LNHDA and SQIVND (reference sequence). CDR3 length: 17 residues. CDR3 DNA: TGTGCCAGTAGTACGACCAGACGGACAGGACTGAACACTGAAGCTTTCTTT. Translation: CASSTTRRTGLNTEAFF.

This sequence joins TRBV5-5 and TRBJ2-7; 7 bases align to TRBD1. Germline-derived CDR1 and CDR2 are SGHKS and YYEKEE (reference sequence). The V segment lost 0 bases and the J segment 0 bases; nucleotides outside the gene matches: 0. The CDR3 is made up of 14 amino acids. Here the CDR3 reads CASSLAGGSYEQYF. CDR3 coding DNA: TGTGCCAGCAGCTTGGCAGGGGGCTCCTACGAGCAGTACTTC.

The CDR3 loop reads CAISPSGVWEETQYF. CDR3 sequence (DNA): TGTGCCATCAGCCCTAGCGGGGTTTGGGAAGAGACCCAGTACTTC. The chain recombines TRBV10-3 with TRBJ2-5, with 9 bases fitting TRBD2. After removal of 6 bases from V and 3 bases from J, the junction contained 8 bases not matched to a gene. The length of the CDR3 is 15 residues. The germline V gene encodes CDR1 ENHRY and CDR2 SYGVKD.

The rearrangement links TRBV11-2 to TRBJ1-1; possibly TRBD1 for D (5 bases). V was clipped by 5 bases and J by 9 bases, with 13 bases between them. Germline V gene sequence: CDR1 SGHAT, CDR2 FQNNGV. CDR3 length: 12 residues. The DNA of the CDR3 is TGTGCCAGCAGCCCTCTGGCGGGACAAGCTTTCTTT. Residues: CASSPLAGQAFF.

This chain joins TRBV6-5 and TRBJ2-5; 9 bases are a match to TRBD1. The ends lost 5 bases at V and 4 bases at J; junction bases unmatched: 2. Germline CDR1 MNHEY, CDR2 SVGAGI. The CDR3 has 13 residues. The CDR3 sequence: CASSETGGETQYF. Here the CDR3 DNA reads TGTGCCAGCAGTGAGACAGGGGGAGAGACCCAGTACTTC.

The DNA of the CDR3 is TGTGCCAGTTCAGGACACGCCGAGCAGTACTTC. Protein sequence: CASSGHAEQYF. The chain carries TRBV19 and TRBJ2-7, with TRBD1 as a possible D gene (5 bases). This CDR3 has 11 residues. Trimming took off 8 bases at V and 6 bases at J, with 11 bases between the two ends. The germline CDR1 and CDR2 sequences are LNHDA and SQIVND (reference sequence).